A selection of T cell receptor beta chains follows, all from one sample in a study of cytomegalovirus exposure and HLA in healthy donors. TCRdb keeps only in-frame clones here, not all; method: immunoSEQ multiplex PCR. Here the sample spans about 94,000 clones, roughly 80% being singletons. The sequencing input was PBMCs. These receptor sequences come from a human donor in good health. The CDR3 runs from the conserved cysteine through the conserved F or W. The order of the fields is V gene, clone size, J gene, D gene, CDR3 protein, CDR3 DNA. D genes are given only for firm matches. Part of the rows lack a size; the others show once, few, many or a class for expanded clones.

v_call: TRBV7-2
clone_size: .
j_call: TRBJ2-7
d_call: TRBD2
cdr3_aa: CASSQRGGTSSHEQYF
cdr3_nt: TGTGCCAGCAGCCAGCGGGGCGGGACTAGCAGCCACGAGCAGTACTTC

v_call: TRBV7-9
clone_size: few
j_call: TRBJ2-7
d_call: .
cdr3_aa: CASRPTASSYEQYF
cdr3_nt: TGTGCCAGCAGACCCACGGCTAGCTCCTACGAGCAGTACTTC

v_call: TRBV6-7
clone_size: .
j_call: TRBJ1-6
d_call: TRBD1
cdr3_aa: CASTPLGRGQGPTNSPLHF
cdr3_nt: TGTGCCAGCACCCCCTTGGGGAGAGGACAGGGTCCTACTAATTCACCCCTCCACTTT

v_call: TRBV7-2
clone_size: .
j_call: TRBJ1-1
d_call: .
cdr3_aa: CASSPTVMNTEAFF
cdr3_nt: TGTGCCAGCAGCCCGACAGTCATGAACACTGAAGCTTTCTTT

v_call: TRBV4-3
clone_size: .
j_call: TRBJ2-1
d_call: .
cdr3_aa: CASSQEFDNEQFF
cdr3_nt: TGCGCCAGCAGCCAAGAATTCGACAATGAGCAGTTCTTC

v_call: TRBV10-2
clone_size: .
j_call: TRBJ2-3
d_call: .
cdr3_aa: CASSEPSGGGAYTQYF
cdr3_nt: TGCGCCAGCAGTGAACCCAGCGGAGGAGGGGCCTATACGCAGTATTTT

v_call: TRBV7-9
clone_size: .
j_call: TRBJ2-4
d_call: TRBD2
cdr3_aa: CATGGLAGLLAKNIQYF
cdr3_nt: TGTGCCACCGGGGGTCTAGCGGGGCTACTAGCCAAAAACATTCAGTACTTC

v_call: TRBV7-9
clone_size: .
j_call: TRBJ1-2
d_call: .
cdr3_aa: CASSYLDSISGYTF
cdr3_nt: TGTGCCAGCAGCTACCTCGACAGTATCTCTGGCTACACCTTC

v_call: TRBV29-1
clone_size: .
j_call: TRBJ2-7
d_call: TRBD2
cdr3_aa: CSVGTGGYEQYF
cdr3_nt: TGCAGCGTTGGGACGGGGGGCTACGAGCAGTACTTC

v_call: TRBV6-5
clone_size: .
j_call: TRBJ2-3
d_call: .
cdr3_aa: CASSYSGVGTDTQYF
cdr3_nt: TGTGCCAGCAGTTACTCCGGGGTTGGCACAGATACGCAGTATTTT

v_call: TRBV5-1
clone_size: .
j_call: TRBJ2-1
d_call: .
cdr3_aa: CASSPGTRIDEQFF
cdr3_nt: TGCGCCAGCAGCCCCGGGACACGGATCGATGAGCAGTTCTTC

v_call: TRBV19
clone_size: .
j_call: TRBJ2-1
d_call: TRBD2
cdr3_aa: CASSAPGQASGRNEQFF
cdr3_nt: TGTGCCAGTAGTGCTCCGGGACAGGCTAGCGGGAGAAATGAGCAGTTCTTC

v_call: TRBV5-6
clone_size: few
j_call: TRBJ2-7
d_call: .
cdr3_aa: CASSSGSGFYEQYF
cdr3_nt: TGTGCCAGCAGCTCCGGGTCCGGTTTCTACGAGCAGTACTTC

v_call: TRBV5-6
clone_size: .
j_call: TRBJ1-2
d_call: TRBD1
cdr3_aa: CASSLGQGAYYGYTF
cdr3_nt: TGTGCCAGCAGCTTAGGACAGGGGGCTTACTATGGCTACACCTTC

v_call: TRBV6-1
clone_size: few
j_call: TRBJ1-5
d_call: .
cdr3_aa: CASSGPDILKINQPQHF
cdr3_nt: TGTGCCAGCAGTGGGCCGGACATCTTGAAAATCAATCAGCCCCAGCATTTT

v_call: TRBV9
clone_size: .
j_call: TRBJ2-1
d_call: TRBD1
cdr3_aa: CASSRDSNEQFF
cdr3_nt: TGTGCCAGCAGTCGGGACAGCAATGAGCAGTTCTTC

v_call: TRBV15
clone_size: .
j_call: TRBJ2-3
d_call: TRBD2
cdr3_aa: CATSREVGLAGVADTQYF
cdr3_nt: TGTGCCACCAGCAGAGAGGTGGGACTAGCGGGAGTTGCAGATACGCAGTATTTT

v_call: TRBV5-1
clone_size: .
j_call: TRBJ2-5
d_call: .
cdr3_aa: CASSLVGSLGRETQYF
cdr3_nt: TGCGCCAGCAGCTTGGTGGGCAGCCTGGGGCGGGAGACCCAGTACTTC

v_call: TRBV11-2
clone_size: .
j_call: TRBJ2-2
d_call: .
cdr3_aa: CASSLNPGVELFF
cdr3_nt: TGTGCCAGCAGCTTAAACCCCGGGGTCGAGCTGTTTTTT

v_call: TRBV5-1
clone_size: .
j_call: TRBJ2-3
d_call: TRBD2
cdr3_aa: CATHPGTRVADTQYF
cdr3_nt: TGCGCCACCCATCCGGGGACTAGAGTCGCAGATACGCAGTATTTT

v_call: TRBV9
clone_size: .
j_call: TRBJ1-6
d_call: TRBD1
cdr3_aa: CASSPPGGVRSPLHF
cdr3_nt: TGTGCCAGCAGCCCACCAGGGGGCGTGAGGTCACCCCTCCACTTT

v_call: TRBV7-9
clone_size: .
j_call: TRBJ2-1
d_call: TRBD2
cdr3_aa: CASSSRGAGEWNEQFF
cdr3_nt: TGTGCCAGCAGCTCGCGGGGGGCAGGGGAGTGGAATGAGCAGTTCTTC

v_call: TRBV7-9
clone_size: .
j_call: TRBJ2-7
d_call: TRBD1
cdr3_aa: CASSGQGVCEQYF
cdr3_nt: TGTGCCAGCAGCGGACAGGGAGTCTGCGAGCAGTACTTC

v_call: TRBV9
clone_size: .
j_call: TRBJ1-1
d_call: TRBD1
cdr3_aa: CASSTKGAGRNTEAFF
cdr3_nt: TGTGCCAGCAGCACTAAGGGGGCAGGCCGGAACACTGAAGCTTTCTTT

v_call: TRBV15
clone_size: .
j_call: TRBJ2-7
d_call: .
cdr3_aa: CATSDIFSYEQYF
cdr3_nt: TGTGCCACCTCGGACATATTCTCCTACGAGCAGTACTTC

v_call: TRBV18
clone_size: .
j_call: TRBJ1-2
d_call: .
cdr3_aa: CASSPPQSSTTNYGYTF
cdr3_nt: TGTGCCAGCTCACCTCCACAGAGTTCGACCACTAACTATGGCTACACCTTC

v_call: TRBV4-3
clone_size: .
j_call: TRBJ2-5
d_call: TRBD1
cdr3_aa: CASSQGGQGTETQYF
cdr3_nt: TGCGCCAGCAGCCAAGGGGGACAGGGGACGGAGACCCAGTACTTC

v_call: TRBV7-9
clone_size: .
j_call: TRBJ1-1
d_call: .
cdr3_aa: CASSLGGGLNTEAFF
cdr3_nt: TGTGCCAGCAGCTTAGGGGGGGGTTTGAACACTGAAGCTTTCTTT

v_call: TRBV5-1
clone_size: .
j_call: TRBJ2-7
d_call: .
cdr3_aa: CASSLGGRASSYEQYF
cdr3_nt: TGCGCCAGCAGCTTGGGGGGCAGGGCTAGCTCCTACGAGCAGTACTTC

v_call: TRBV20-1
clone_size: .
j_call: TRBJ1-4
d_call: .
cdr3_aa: CSARVVEKLFF
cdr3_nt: TGCAGTGCTAGAGTCGTGGAAAAACTGTTTTTT

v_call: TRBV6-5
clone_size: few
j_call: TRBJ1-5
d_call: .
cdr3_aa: CASKLGGAHNQPQHF
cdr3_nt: TGTGCCAGCAAACTAGGGGGGGCCCACAATCAGCCCCAGCATTTT

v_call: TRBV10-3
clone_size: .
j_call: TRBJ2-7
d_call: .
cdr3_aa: CAISESRGWEQYF
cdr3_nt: TGTGCCATCAGTGAGTCGCGGGGTTGGGAGCAGTACTTC

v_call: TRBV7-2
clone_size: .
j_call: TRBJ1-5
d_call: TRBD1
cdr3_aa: CASSLEGQVSNQPQHF
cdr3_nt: TGTGCCAGCAGCTTAGAGGGACAGGTTAGCAATCAGCCCCAGCATTTT

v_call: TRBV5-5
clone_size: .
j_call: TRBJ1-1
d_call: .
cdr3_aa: CASSLVLGRGNTEAFF
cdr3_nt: TGTGCCAGCAGCTTGGTGCTGGGGCGGGGGAACACTGAAGCTTTCTTT

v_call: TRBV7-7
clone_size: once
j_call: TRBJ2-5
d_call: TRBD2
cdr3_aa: CASSRTSGDQETQYF
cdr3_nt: TGTGCTAGCAGCCGGACTAGCGGGGACCAAGAGACCCAGTACTTC

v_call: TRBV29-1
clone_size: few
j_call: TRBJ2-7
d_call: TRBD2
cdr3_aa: CSVETGLASSYEQYF
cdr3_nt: TGCAGCGTAGAAACGGGACTAGCCAGCTCCTACGAGCAGTACTTC

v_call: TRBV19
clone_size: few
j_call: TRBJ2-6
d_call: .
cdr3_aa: CASKGSGANVLTF
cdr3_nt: TGTGCCAGTAAGGGGTCTGGGGCCAACGTCCTGACTTTC

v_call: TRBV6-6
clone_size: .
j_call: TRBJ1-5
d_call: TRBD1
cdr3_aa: CASSSRTGGDQPQHF
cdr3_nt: TGTGCCAGCAGTAGCCGAACAGGGGGTGATCAGCCCCAGCATTTT

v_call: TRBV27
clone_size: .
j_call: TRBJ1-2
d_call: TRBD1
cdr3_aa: CASKSTGNYGYTF
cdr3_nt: TGTGCCAGCAAATCGACAGGGAACTATGGTTACACCTTC

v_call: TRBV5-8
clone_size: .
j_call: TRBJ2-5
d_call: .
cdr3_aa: CASSFGVSETQYF
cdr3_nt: TGTGCCAGCAGCTTCGGGGTTTCAGAGACCCAGTACTTC

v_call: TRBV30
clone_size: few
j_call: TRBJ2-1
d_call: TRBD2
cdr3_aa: CAWSVMRGGPVF
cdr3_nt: TGTGCCTGGAGTGTAATGCGGGGGGGCCCCGTCTTC

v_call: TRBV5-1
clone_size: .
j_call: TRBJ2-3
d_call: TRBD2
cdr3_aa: CASSPGTSGSTDTQYF
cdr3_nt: TGCGCCAGCAGCCCCGGGACTAGCGGGAGCACAGATACGCAGTATTTT

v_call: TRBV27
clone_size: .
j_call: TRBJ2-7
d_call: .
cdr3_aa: CASSLRQYYEQYF
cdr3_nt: TGTGCCAGCAGTTTAAGACAGTACTACGAGCAGTACTTC

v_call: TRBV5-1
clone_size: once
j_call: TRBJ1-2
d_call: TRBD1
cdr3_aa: CASSLGDSNYGYTF
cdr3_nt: TGCGCCAGCAGCTTGGGGGACAGTAACTATGGCTACACCTTC

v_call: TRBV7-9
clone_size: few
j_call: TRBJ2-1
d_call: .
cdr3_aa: CASSLAGANEQFF
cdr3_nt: TGTGCCAGCAGCTTAGCGGGGGCGAATGAGCAGTTCTTC

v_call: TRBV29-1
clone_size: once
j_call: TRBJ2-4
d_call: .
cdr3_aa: CSVRDWKNIQYF
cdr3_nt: TGCAGCGTCCGGGACTGGAAAAACATTCAGTACTTC

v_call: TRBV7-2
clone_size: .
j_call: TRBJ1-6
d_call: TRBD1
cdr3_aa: CASSAGQGNSPLHF
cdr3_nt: TGTGCCAGCAGCGCCGGACAGGGGAATTCACCCCTCCACTTT

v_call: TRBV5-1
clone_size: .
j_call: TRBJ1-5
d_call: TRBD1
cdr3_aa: CASSPDRGNQPQHF
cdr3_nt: TGCGCCAGCAGCCCAGACAGGGGCAATCAGCCCCAGCATTTT

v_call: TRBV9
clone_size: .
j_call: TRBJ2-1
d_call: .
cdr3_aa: CASSVVGGGYNEQFF
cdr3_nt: TGTGCCAGCAGCGTAGTAGGGGGGGGCTACAATGAGCAGTTCTTC

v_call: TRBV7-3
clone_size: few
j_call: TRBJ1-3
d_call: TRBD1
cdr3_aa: CASSSTGEAGNTIYF
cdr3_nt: TGTGCCAGCAGCTCCACAGGGGAAGCTGGAAACACCATATATTTT

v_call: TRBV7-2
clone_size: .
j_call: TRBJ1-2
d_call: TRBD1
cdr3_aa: CASSPLQGNYGYTF
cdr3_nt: TGTGCCAGCAGCCCGCTACAGGGGAACTATGGCTACACCTTC

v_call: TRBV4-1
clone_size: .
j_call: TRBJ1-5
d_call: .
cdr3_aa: CASSQETTGRQPQHF
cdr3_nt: TGCGCCAGCAGCCAAGAAACTACAGGACGACAGCCCCAGCATTTT

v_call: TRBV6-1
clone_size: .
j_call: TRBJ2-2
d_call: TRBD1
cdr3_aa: CASSTGQGALGELFF
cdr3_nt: TGTGCCAGCAGTACTGGACAGGGGGCATTAGGGGAGCTGTTTTTT